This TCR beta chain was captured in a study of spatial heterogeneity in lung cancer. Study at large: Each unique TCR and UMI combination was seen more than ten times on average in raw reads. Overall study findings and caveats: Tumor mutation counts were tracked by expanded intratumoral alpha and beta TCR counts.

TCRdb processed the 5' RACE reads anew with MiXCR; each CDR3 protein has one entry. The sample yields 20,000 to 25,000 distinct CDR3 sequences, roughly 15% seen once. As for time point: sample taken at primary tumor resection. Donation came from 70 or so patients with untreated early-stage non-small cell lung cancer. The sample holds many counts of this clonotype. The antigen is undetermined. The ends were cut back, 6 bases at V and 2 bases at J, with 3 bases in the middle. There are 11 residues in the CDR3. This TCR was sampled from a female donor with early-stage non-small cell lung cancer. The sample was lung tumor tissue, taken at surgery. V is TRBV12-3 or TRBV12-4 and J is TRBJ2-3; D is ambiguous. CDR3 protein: CASRNTDTQYF. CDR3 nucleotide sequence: TGTGCCAGCAGGAACACAGATACGCAGTATTTT.